This T cell receptor (beta chain) was obtained from a study of control samples from healthy donors and cancer patients. The V and J ends lost 1 base and 4 bases respectively, with 10 bases between them. Germline CDR1 reads MNHNS; CDR2 reads SASEGT. The CDR3 is made up of 15 amino acids. Assay used: immunoSEQ multiplex PCR; TCRdb lists only in-frame clones, some missing. The sample lists 95,000 to 100,000 clones; roughly 91% were seen once. Input material: blood. This chain connects TRBV6-1 to TRBJ1-4, with unresolved D. The clonotype comes from a man between 25 and 39 years old in good health. CDR3 sequence reads: CASSEGRQYNEKLFF. The CDR3 coding sequence is TGTGCCAGCAGTGAAGGAAGGCAGTATAATGAAAAACTGTTTTTT.